Listed below are T cell receptor beta chains from one sample, sequenced in a study of PD-1 blockade in classical Hodgkin lymphoma. TCRdb keeps only in-frame clones here, not all; method: immunoSEQ multiplex PCR. The data hold fewer than 7,500 clones, with roughly 79% observed a single time. Sequenced here: peripheral blood mononuclear cells (PBMCs), sampled before the second cycle of nivolumab. The receptors were sampled from a human donor with classical Hodgkin lymphoma. Both conserved end residues are part of each CDR3. A D gene is named only where the DNA matches it firmly. Expanded clones get a size class; other rows say once, few or many, or leave the size out.

clone_size d_call j_call v_call cdr3_aa cdr3_nt
. . TRBJ2-5 TRBV2 CASSEDPGREEETQYF TGTGCCAGCAGTGAAGATCCGGGCAGGGAGGAAGAGACCCAGTACTTC
. TRBD1 TRBJ1-2 TRBV13 CASSSTLNTGTGYGYTF TGTGCCAGCAGCTCTACGCTTAATACCGGGACAGGGTATGGCTACACCTTC
. . TRBJ2-7 TRBV10-1 CASSESGQLQYF TGCGCCAGCAGTGAGTCTGGCCAACTGCAGTACTTC
once . TRBJ2-7 TRBV7-9 CASSSYGEGVLPPYEQYF TGTGCCAGCAGCTCCTATGGGGAGGGGGTCCTTCCTCCCTACGAGCAGTACTTC
. TRBD2 TRBJ2-1 TRBV5-4 CASSPGLYNEQFF TGTGCCAGCAGCCCGGGACTATACAATGAGCAGTTCTTC
. TRBD1 TRBJ1-1 TRBV5-1 CASRSKGDRVNTEAFF TGCGCCAGCAGATCCAAGGGGGACAGGGTGAACACTGAAGCTTTCTTT
medium-sized TRBD1 TRBJ2-7 TRBV7-9 CASSLVLGQRYEQYF TGTGCCAGCAGCTTAGTCTTGGGACAGCGATACGAGCAGTACTTC
once . TRBJ2-7 TRBV7-9 CASSSVSFRDSYEQYF TGTGCCAGCAGCTCCGTTTCATTCCGGGACTCCTACGAGCAGTACTTC
. . TRBJ2-7 TRBV28 CASSLNVDYEQYF TGTGCCAGCAGTTTAAATGTGGACTACGAGCAGTACTTC
. TRBD2 TRBJ2-3 TRBV28 CVVGGGVTDTQYF TGTGTAGTTGGCGGGGGTGTCACAGATACGCAGTATTTT
. TRBD1 TRBJ2-3 TRBV5-4 CASSHKQGAGDTQYF TGTGCCAGCAGCCATAAACAGGGGGCCGGTGATACGCAGTATTTT
. . TRBJ1-2 TRBV28 CASSSTGIPYGYTF TGTGCCAGCAGTTCTACGGGGATCCCCTATGGCTACACCTTC
few . TRBJ1-1 TRBV28 CASSPKDREINTEAFF TGTGCCAGCAGTCCAAAGGACAGAGAGATTAACACTGAAGCTTTCTTT
. . TRBJ2-1 TRBV10-2 CASSGPSTYNEQFF TGCGCCAGCAGTGGCCCTAGCACCTACAATGAGCAGTTCTTC
. . TRBJ1-2 TRBV7-9 CASGEISGYTF TGTGCCAGCGGTGAGATATCGGGCTACACCTTC
. . TRBJ2-6 TRBV6-5 CASSPPGANVLTF TGTGCCAGCAGTCCGCCTGGGGCCAACGTCCTGACTTTC
. . TRBJ2-1 TRBV29-1 CSVDGLGTPSSYNEQFF TGCAGCGTTGATGGTTTAGGGACGCCAAGCTCCTACAATGAGCAGTTCTTC
. . TRBJ2-1 TRBV4-2 CASSQEVGNWGAYNEQFF TGTGCCAGCAGCCAAGAAGTCGGGAACTGGGGGGCTTACAATGAGCAGTTCTTC
few . TRBJ2-7 TRBV27 CASSRDGTYEQYF TGTGCCAGCAGCCGGGACGGAACCTACGAGCAGTACTTC
. TRBD1 TRBJ1-1 TRBV29-1 CSVDLQGRNTEAFF TGCAGCGTTGATCTACAGGGGAGGAACACTGAAGCTTTCTTT
few . TRBJ2-7 TRBV11-2 CASSLDGHYYEQYF TGTGCCAGCAGCCTAGACGGACACTACTACGAGCAGTACTTC
. TRBD2 TRBJ2-1 TRBV9 CASSLSGSFANEQFF TGTGCCAGCAGCCTCAGCGGGAGTTTCGCCAATGAGCAGTTCTTC
. TRBD2 TRBJ2-1 TRBV2 CASRTSGGTNEQFF TGTGCCAGCAGGACTAGCGGGGGTACGAATGAGCAGTTCTTC
. TRBD2 TRBJ2-5 TRBV7-6 CASSRLAGGQETQYF TGTGCCAGCAGTCGACTAGCGGGGGGCCAAGAGACCCAGTACTTC
few . TRBJ1-4 TRBV14 CASSQDYTGPTNEKLFF TGTGCCAGCAGCCAAGACTATACAGGGCCGACTAATGAAAAACTGTTTTTT
once . TRBJ2-7 TRBV28 CASSLNLGTLRSYEQYF TGTGCCAGCAGTTTAAACCTGGGGACCCTTAGGAGCTACGAGCAGTACTTC
once . TRBJ2-6 TRBV4-2 CASSQGSGPTGANVLTF TGTGCCAGCAGCCAAGGTTCGGGTCCCACTGGGGCCAACGTCCTGACTTTC
. . TRBJ1-2 TRBV2 CASSEAPLGWTF TGTGCCAGCAGTGAAGCGCCCCTGGGATGGACCTTC
. . TRBJ1-3 TRBV2 CASVPGGYGNTIYF TGTGCCAGCGTCCCGGGTGGATATGGAAACACCATATATTTT
. . TRBJ1-6 TRBV15 CATSREQGWANSPLHF TGTGCCACCAGCAGAGAGCAGGGCTGGGCTAATTCACCCCTCCACTTT